This TCR beta chain stems from a study of blood T cell repertoires in COVID-19. Sequencing was performed with immunoSEQ multiplex PCR; in TCRdb, only in-frame clones are kept and a portion is missing. Here the sample spans 340,000 or so clones, around 83% being singletons. Only a few counts were recorded for this clone. J was trimmed by 7 bases and V by 5 bases; bases with no gene match: 8. CDR3 length: 15 residues. CDR1 SGHVS and CDR2 FQNEAQ come from the germline V gene. Sequenced input: peripheral blood. The genes are TRBV7-8 and TRBJ1-4; TRBD1 matches 9 bases. This TCR derives from a man aged 25 to 40 with active or convalescent COVID-19. CDR3 sequence reads: CASSLTGQGAEKLFF. The CDR3, as DNA: TGTGCCAGCAGCCTGACGGGACAGGGTGCTGAAAAACTGTTTTTT.